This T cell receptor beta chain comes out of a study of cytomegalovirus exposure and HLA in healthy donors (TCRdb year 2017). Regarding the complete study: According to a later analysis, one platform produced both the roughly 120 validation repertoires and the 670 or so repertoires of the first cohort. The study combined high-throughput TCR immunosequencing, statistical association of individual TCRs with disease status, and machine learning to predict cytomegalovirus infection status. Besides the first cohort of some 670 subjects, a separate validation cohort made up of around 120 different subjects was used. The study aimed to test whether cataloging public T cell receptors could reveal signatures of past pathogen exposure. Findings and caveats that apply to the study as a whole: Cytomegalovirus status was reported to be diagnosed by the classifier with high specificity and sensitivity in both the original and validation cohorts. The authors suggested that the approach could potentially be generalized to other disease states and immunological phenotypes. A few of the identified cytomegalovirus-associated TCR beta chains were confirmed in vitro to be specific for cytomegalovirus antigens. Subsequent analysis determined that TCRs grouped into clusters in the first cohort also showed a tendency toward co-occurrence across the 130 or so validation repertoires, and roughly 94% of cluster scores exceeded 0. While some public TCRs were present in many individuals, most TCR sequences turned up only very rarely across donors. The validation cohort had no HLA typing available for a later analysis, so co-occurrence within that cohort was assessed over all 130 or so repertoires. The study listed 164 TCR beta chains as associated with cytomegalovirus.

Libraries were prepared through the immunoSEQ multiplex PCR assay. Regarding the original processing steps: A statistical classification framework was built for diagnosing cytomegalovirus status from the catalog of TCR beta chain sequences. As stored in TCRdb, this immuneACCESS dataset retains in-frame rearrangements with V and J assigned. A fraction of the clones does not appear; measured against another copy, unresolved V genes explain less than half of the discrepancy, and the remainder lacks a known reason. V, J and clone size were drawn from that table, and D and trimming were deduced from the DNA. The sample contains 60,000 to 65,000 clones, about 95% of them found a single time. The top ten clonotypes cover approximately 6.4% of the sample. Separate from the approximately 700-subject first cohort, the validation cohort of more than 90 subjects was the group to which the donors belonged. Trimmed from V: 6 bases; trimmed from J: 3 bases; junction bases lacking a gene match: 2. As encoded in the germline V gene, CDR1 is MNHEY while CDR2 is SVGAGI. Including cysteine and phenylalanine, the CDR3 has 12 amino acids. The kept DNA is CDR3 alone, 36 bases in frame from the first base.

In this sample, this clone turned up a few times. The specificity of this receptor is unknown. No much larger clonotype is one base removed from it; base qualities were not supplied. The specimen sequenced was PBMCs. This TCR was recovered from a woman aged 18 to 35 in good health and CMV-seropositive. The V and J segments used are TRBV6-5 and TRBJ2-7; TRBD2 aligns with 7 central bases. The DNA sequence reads TGTGCCAGCAGCTCGGGGGGCTACGAGCAGTACTTC. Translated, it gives CASSSGGYEQYF.